A single sample gave rise to the 5 T cell receptor beta chains below, sequenced in a study of cytomegalovirus exposure and HLA in healthy donors (dated by TCRdb to between 2016 and 2019). Library preparation used the immunoSEQ multiplex PCR assay. The multiplex PCR relied on a mix of 60 forward primers for TCR Vbeta segments and 13 reverse primers for TCR Jbeta segments. TCRdb's version of the immuneACCESS table is confined to in-frame rearrangements and falls short of the full clone set. An unresolved V gene accounts for under half of the shortfall where checked; the remainder is of unknown origin. The sample table holds just over 150,000 clones. Approximately 2.3% of the sample rests with the top ten. The sequenced sample consisted of PBMCs. These receptors originate from a man under 40 in good health and CMV-seronegative.

J is TRBJ1-1 and V is TRBV19, with D possibly TRBD1 on 6 matching bases. The CDR3 extends over 16 amino acids. In germline, CDR1 is LNHDA, CDR2 SQIVND (reference sequence). The ends were cut back, 4 bases at V and 0 bases at J, with 15 bases in the middle. CDR3 amino acids: CASSTGQNLMNTEAFF. The CDR3 DNA follows: TGTGCCAGTAGTACCGGACAGAATCTTATGAACACTGAAGCTTTCTTT. Variable domain in full (rest from reference TRBV19 and TRBJ1-1): DGGITQSPKYLFRKEGQNVTLSCEQNLNHDAMYWYRQDPGQGLRLIYYSQIVNDFQKGDIAEGYSVSREKKESFPLTVTSAQKNPTAFYLCASSTGQNLMNTEAFFGQGTRLTVV.

V is TRBV7-2 and J is TRBJ2-3; 12 bases are a match to TRBD2. The germline CDR1 and CDR2 sequences are SGHTA and FQGNSA. The CDR3 consists of 17 residues. J was trimmed by 4 bases and V by 5 bases; bases with no gene match: 10. The CDR3 reads CASSPIWTSGTSDTQYF. The CDR3 DNA reads as TGTGCCAGCAGCCCTATATGGACTAGCGGGACCTCAGATACGCAGTATTTT.

The chain recombines TRBV5-4 with TRBJ2-1, with 9 bases lining up with TRBD2. Trimming cost V 0 bases and J 8 bases; bases outside gene matches: 6. Per germline, CDR1 SGHNT and CDR2 YYREEE (reference sequence). This CDR3 comprises 15 residues. This CDR3 reads CASSLASGRRDEQFF. DNA for the CDR3: TGTGCCAGCAGCTTGGCGAGCGGGAGGAGGGATGAGCAGTTCTTC.

This sequence joins TRBV12-5 and TRBJ2-7, with D hard to call. The CDR3 loop spans 12 amino acids. Germline CDR1 is LGHNT and CDR2 is FRNRAP. V dropped 0 bases and J dropped 4 bases, with 4 bases sitting between them. The CDR3 region has the DNA TGTGCTAGTGGTTTGGTACTATACGAGCAGTACTTC. Its translation is CASGLVLYEQYF.

This chain joins TRBV5-5 and TRBJ2-5; D might be TRBD2 (6 bases). The V and J ends lost 0 bases and 6 bases respectively, with 12 bases between them. Germline V gene lookup returns CDR1 SGHKS and CDR2 YYEKEE (reference sequence). The length of the CDR3 is 14 residues. This chain's CDR3 is CASSLVAGGKTQYF. The CDR3 bases are TGTGCCAGCAGCTTGGTGGCCGGGGGAAAGACCCAGTACTTC.